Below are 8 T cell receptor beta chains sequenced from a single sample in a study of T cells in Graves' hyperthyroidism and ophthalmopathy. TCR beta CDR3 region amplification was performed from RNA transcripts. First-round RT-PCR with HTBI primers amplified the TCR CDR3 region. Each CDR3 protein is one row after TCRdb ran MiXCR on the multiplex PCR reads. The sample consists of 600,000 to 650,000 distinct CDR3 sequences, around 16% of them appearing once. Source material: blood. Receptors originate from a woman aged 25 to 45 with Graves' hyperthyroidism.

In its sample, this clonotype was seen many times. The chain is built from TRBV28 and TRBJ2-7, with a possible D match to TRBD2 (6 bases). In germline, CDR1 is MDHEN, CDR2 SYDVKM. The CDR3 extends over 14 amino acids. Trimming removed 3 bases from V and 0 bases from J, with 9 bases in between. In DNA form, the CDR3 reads TGTGCCAGCAGTTTCGGGGGTAACTCCTACGAGCAGTACTTC. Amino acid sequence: CASSFGGNSYEQYF.

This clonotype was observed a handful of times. CDR3 sequence (DNA): TGTGCCAGCAGTTCCCTAGCGGGAGGTCGGGATACGCAGTATTTT. Translated, it gives CASSSLAGGRDTQYF. The V gene is TRBV7-8, the J gene TRBJ2-3; the match to TRBD2 covers 11 bases. J gave up 6 bases and V 6 bases, and 8 bases lay outside the gene matches. Germline V gene sequence: CDR1 SGHVS, CDR2 FQNEAQ. This CDR3 is built from 15 residues.

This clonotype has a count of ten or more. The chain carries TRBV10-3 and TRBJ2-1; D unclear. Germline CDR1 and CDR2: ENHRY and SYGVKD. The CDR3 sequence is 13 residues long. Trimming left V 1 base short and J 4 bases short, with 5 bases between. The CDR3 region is CAISELGYNEQFF. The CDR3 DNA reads TGTGCCATCAGTGAGTTGGGGTACAATGAGCAGTTCTTC.

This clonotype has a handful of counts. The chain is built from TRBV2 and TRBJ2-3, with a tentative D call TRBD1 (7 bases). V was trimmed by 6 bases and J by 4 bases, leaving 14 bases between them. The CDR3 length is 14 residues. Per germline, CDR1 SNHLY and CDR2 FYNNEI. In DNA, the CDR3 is TGTGCCAGCAGGGCGACTAGGGGGCCAGATACGCAGTATTTT. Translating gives CASRATRGPDTQYF.

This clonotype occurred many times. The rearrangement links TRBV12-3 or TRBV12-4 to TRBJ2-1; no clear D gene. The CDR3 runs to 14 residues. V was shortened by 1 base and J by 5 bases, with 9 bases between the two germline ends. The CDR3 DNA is TGTGCCAGCAGTTTAGAATACAGTGACAATGAGCAGTTCTTC. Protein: CASSLEYSDNEQFF.

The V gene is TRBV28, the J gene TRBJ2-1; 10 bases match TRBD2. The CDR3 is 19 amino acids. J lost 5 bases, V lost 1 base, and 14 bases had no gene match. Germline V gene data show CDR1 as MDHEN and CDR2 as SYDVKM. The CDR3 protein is CASSLFPRWGTSVNNEQFF. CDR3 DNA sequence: TGTGCCAGCAGTTTATTCCCCCGTTGGGGGACTAGCGTGAACAATGAGCAGTTCTTC.

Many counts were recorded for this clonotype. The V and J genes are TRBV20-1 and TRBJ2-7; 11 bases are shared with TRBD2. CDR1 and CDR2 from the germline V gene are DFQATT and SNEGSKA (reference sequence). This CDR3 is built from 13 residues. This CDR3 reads CSTGTSGSYEQYF. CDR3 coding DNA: TGCAGCACCGGGACTAGCGGCTCCTACGAGCAGTACTTC.

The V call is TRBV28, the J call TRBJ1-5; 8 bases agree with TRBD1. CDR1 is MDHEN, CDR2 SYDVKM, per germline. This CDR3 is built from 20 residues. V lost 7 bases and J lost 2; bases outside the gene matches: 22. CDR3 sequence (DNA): TGTGCCAGCACCACATATCGGACAGGGTCCGTAGAGCGGGGCAATCAGCCCCAGCATTTT. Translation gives CASTTYRTGSVERGNQPQHF.